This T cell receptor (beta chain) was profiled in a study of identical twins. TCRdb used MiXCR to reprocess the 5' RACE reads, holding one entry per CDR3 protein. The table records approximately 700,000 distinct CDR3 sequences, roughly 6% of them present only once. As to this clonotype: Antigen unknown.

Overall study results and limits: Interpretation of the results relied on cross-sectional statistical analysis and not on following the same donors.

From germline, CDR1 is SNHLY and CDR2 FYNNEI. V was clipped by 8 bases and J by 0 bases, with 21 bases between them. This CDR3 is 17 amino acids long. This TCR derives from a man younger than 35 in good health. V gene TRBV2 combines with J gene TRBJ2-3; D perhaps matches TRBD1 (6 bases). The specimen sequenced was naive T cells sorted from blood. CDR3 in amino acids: CASRRRPTGTSTDTQYF. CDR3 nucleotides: TGTGCCAGCCGACGGCGACCGACAGGAACTAGCACAGATACGCAGTATTTT.